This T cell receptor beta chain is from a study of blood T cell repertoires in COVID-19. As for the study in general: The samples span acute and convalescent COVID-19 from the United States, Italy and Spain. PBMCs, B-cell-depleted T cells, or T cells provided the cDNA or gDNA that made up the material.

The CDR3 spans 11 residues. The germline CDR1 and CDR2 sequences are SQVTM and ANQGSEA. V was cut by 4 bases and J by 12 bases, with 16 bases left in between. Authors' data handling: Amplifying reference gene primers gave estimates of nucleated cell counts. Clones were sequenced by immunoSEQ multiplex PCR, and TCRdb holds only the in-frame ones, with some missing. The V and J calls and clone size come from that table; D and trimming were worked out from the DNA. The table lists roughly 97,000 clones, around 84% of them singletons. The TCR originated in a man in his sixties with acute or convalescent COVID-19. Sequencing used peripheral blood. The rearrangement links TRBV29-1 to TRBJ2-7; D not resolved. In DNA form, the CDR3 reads TGCAGCGTTGTCCTGGGCAAGATGGTGTACTTC. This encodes CSVVLGKMVYF.